Included here is one T cell receptor (beta chain) sequence, with context. Clones were read by immunoSEQ multiplex PCR, and TCRdb kept only the in-frame ones, dropping some. The data contain under 250,000 clones, approximately 84% of them singletons. With V trimmed by 3 bases and J by 6 bases, 8 bases remained unmatched. This CDR3 is built from 16 residues. Germline V gene sequence: CDR1 KGHSH, CDR2 LQKENI. This entry comes from a study of blood T cell repertoires in COVID-19. The origin of this receptor is a man aged 50 to 59 with active or convalescent COVID-19. Sequencing was done on a sample of peripheral blood. The chain joins TRBV18 to TRBJ2-1; 10 nucleotides match TRBD1. In nucleotides, the CDR3 is TGTGCCAGCTCACCCTCGTCCCGGGACAGGGGCAATGAGCAGTTCTTC. The encoded protein is CASSPSSRDRGNEQFF.